These 7 T cell receptor beta chains originate from one sample sequenced in a study of blood T cell repertoires in COVID-19. Measured with immunoSEQ multiplex PCR; TCRdb has only the in-frame clones, and not every one. The profile shows 120,000 or so clones, 75% to 90% of them singletons. The sequenced sample consisted of peripheral blood. These receptors came from a human donor in a cohort sampled during active COVID-19.

The chain links TRBV10-1 to TRBJ1-2; D is unresolved. This CDR3 is built from 16 residues. The V end lost 4 bases, the J end lost 7 bases, and 22 bases lay between the germline ends. From germline, CDR1 is WNHNN and CDR2 SYGVQD (reference sequence). Here the CDR3 reads CASSVSPRVEDGGYTF. The CDR3 DNA reads TGCGCCAGCAGTGTCTCCCCTAGAGTCGAGGATGGTGGCTACACCTTC.

The rearrangement uses TRBV30 and TRBJ1-5; TRBD1 is a possible D gene (6 bases). Trimming took off 0 bases at V and 9 bases at J, with 18 bases between the two ends. Per germline, CDR1 GTSNPN and CDR2 SVGIG (reference sequence). This CDR3 has 15 amino acids. The CDR3 coding sequence is TGTGCCTGGAGTGTAGGGTTGTCGGGACAAGGGCCCCAGCATTTT. Translated: CAWSVGLSGQGPQHF.

The chain carries TRBV21-1 and TRBJ2-7; the tabulated D call, TRBD2, remains unverified against the DNA. TRBV21-1 is an annotated pseudogene. The length of the CDR3 is 13 residues. This CDR3 is CASSKSEVYEQYF. CDR3 coding DNA: TGTGCCAGCAGCAAATCCGAGGTCTACGAGCAGTACTTC.

The J gene is TRBJ1-2, the V gene TRBV15; a weak D match, TRBD1 (6 bases). Germline lookup yields CDR1 LNHNV and CDR2 YYDKDF (reference sequence). The CDR3 covers 16 residues. V lost 0 bases, J lost 2 bases, and 13 bases lay in between. In DNA form, the CDR3 reads TGTGCCACCAGCAGAGAGGGGGCCCTCACAAACTATGGCTACACCTTC. This encodes CATSREGALTNYGYTF.

The J gene is TRBJ1-2, the V gene TRBV10-1; TRBD1 agrees at 8 bases. J gave up 3 bases and V 3 bases, and 6 bases lay outside the gene matches. The CDR3 contains 15 residues. CDR1 and CDR2 (germline): WNHNN, SYGVQD (reference sequence). The CDR3 protein is CASSDTLGQDYGYTF. CDR3 nucleotide sequence: TGCGCCAGCAGTGATACGTTGGGACAGGACTATGGCTACACCTTC.

The chain uses TRBV4-2 and TRBJ2-1; 10 nucleotides align to TRBD2. V shed 4 bases and J 6 bases; nucleotides not matched to a gene: 9. Germline V gene lookup returns CDR1 LGHNA and CDR2 YNFKEQ. This CDR3 is 16 amino acids long. The CDR3 coding sequence is TGTGCCAGCAGCCCCATCCCGGCTAGCGGGAGCAATGAGCAGTTCTTC. Translated, it gives CASSPIPASGSNEQFF.

This clone was seen just once. The V gene is TRBV11-1, the J gene TRBJ1-1; D is perhaps TRBD1 (6 bases). In germline, CDR1 is SGHAT, CDR2 FQDESV (reference sequence). V dropped 4 bases and J dropped 11 bases, with 17 bases sitting between them. This CDR3 contains 13 residues. This CDR3 is CASSSRSTGAAFF. As DNA, the CDR3 is TGTGCCAGCAGCTCAAGGTCGACAGGTGCGGCTTTCTTT.